The 4 T cell receptor beta chains presented below share a single source sample, sequenced in a study of Ad26.COV2.S vaccination and SARS-CoV-2 variants. The method was immunoSEQ multiplex PCR; TCRdb's version includes in-frame clones alone and lacks a portion of them. The sample includes about 390,000 clones, less than 90% of them seen just once. The treatment: around 19 received Ad26.COV2.S at low or high dose, single or two shots; 5 received placebo; per-sample allocation not given. Sample collection was performed on day 63 after the first vaccine or placebo injection. Sequences were derived from peripheral blood, sampled in a trial of Ad26.COV2.S vaccine versus placebo. Receptors were obtained from a person between 18 and 65 years old who received the Ad26.COV2.S COVID-19 vaccine or a placebo.

The V call is TRBV5-4, the J call TRBJ2-7, with D possibly being TRBD2 (5 bases). Germline CDR1 reads SGHNT; CDR2 reads YYREEE (reference sequence). Trimming took off 3 bases at V and 4 bases at J, with 8 bases between the two ends. This CDR3 contains 12 residues. The CDR3 here is CASSSGVYEQYF. In DNA, the CDR3 is TGTGCCAGCAGCTCCGGGGTTTACGAGCAGTACTTC. Using reference TRBV5-4 and TRBJ2-7 for the parts outside the CDR3, the full variable domain is ETGVTQSPTHLIKTRGQQVTLRCSSQSGHNTVSWYQQALGQGPQFIFQYYREEENGRGNFPPRFSGLQFPNYSSELNVNALELDDSALYLCASSSGVYEQYFGPGTRLTVT.

The chain employs TRBV5-4 and TRBJ1-1, with D hard to call. CDR1 SGHNT and CDR2 YYREEE come from the germline V gene (reference sequence). Trimming took 1 base from V and 3 from J, leaving 13 bases between them. The CDR3 is 15 amino acids. The CDR3 here is CASSLKDSIYTEAFF. CDR3 in DNA: TGTGCCAGCAGCTTGAAGGACTCCATCTACACTGAAGCTTTCTTT. The entire variable domain, with the rest obtained from reference TRBV5-4 and TRBJ1-1, is as follows: ETGVTQSPTHLIKTRGQQVTLRCSSQSGHNTVSWYQQALGQGPQFIFQYYREEENGRGNFPPRFSGLQFPNYSSELNVNALELDDSALYLCASSLKDSIYTEAFFGQGTRLTVV.

The chain is built from TRBV7-2 and TRBJ1-2; 9 bases fit TRBD1. Germline CDR1 reads SGHTA; CDR2 reads FQGNSA. The V gene end was trimmed by 8 bases and the J gene end by 6 bases; junction bases not matched to a gene: 16. The CDR3 runs 16 residues. CDR3 in DNA: TGTGCCAGCTATGGACAGGGGTATAACGTAGGGGATGGCTACACCTTC. As protein: CASYGQGYNVGDGYTF.

This sequence joins TRBV13 and TRBJ1-3; D unresolved. V was shortened by 8 bases and J by 2 bases, with 4 bases between the two germline ends. Germline CDR1 PRHDT, CDR2 FYEKMQ (reference sequence). CDR3 length equals 11 residues. CDR3 residues: CASGTGNTIYF. CDR3 nucleotide sequence: TGTGCCAGCGGGACTGGAAACACCATATATTTT. Full variable domain (remainder filled in from reference TRBV13 and TRBJ1-3): AAGVIQSPRHLIKEKRETATLKCYPIPRHDTVYWYQQGPGQDPQFLISFYEKMQSDKGSIPDRFSAQQFSDYHSELNMSSLELGDSALYFCASGTGNTIYFGEGSWLTVV.